The clone carrying this TCR beta chain appeared a single time. Its cognate antigen is unknown. V was pared by 4 bases and J by 0 bases, with 17 bases between. The CDR3 covers 16 residues. Germline V lookup: CDR1 SGHNT, CDR2 YYREEE (reference sequence). Each donor's status was that of a healthy bone marrow donor. Researchers ran the PCR with 60 Vbeta and 13 Jbeta primers. Some clones are missing from TCRdb's copy, which holds only in-frame ones; the method was immunoSEQ multiplex PCR. The sample includes approximately 190,000 clones, roughly four fifths seen only once; the top ten take 0.098%. The sample is drawn from a study of cytomegalovirus exposure and HLA in healthy donors. Whole-study findings and limits: It is likely that the observed cluster of highly shared sequence variants was a sequencing artifact. Owing to their indistinguishability, certain V segments, notably TRBV6-2 and TRBV6-3, were excluded.

The sequence was collected from a boy aged 2-9 years in good health and CMV-seronegative. The J gene is TRBJ2-7, the V gene TRBV5-4, with a tentative D call TRBD2 (6 bases). Input material: PBMCs. The CDR3 loop is CASSRWDSQSSYEQYF. CDR3 nucleotide sequence: TGTGCCAGCAGCAGATGGGACTCCCAGAGCTCCTACGAGCAGTACTTC.